This TCR beta chain stems from a study of Ad26.COV2.S vaccination and SARS-CoV-2 variants. In the study overall: A participant enrolled in the COV1001 Ad26.COV2.S trial arm provided the sample. The study's findings and limits: Spike-specific responses of CD8+ and CD4+ T cells were reported to display substantial breadth after vaccination.

About this clone itself: Its cognate antigen is unknown.

The assay was immunoSEQ multiplex PCR, and TCRdb's table has in-frame clones only and misses some. The sample gives about 420,000 clones, around 89% of which show up once; less than 4% is in the top ten. Treatment of the sample: some 20 received Ad26.COV2.S at low or high dose, single or two shots; roughly 5 received placebo; per-sample allocation not given. Samples came from day 63 after the first vaccine or placebo injection. This TCR came from a person aged 18-60 years who received the Ad26.COV2.S COVID-19 vaccine or a placebo. Sequences were derived from peripheral blood, sampled in a trial of Ad26.COV2.S vaccine versus placebo.

The CDR3: CAWSGHSNTEAFF. CDR3 nucleotide sequence: TGTGCCTGGAGTGGACATTCGAACACTGAAGCTTTCTTT. The rearrangement links TRBV30 to TRBJ1-1; D unresolved. The CDR3 runs 13 residues. V was cut by 1 base and J by 1 base, with 7 bases left in between. Germline assignment: CDR1 GTSNPN and CDR2 SVGIG (reference sequence). Based on the CDR3 plus reference TRBV30 and TRBJ1-1, the full variable domain is SQTIHQWPATLVQPVGSPLSLECTVEGTSNPNLYWYRQAAGRGLQLLFYSVGIGQISSEVPQNLSASRPQDRQFILSSKKLLLSDSGFYLCAWSGHSNTEAFFGQGTRLTVV.